This T cell receptor beta chain was sequenced for a study of cytomegalovirus exposure and HLA in healthy donors. CDR1 is SGHRS, CDR2 YFSETQ, per germline. The CDR3 extends over 14 amino acids. V shed 5 bases and J shed 2 bases, with 13 bases lying between them. The PCR was carried out with 60 Vbeta primers and 13 Jbeta primers. Assay used: immunoSEQ multiplex PCR; TCRdb lists only in-frame clones, some missing. Among about 120,000 clones listed, about four fifths were seen once. The receptor's source is a woman between 18 and 30 years old in good health and CMV-seronegative. The chain recombines TRBV5-1 with TRBJ2-5; possible D gene TRBD2, 6 bases. The sequenced sample consisted of PBMCs. Here the CDR3 reads CASRAGLGQETQYF. CDR3 coding DNA: TGCGCCAGCAGGGCGGGGTTAGGGCAAGAGACCCAGTACTTC.